The next 10 T cell receptor beta chains were all read from a single sample in a study of CD8 T cells in Susac syndrome. Reverse transcription of roughly 0.45 to 1 ug RNA used random hexamers. MiXCR, run by TCRdb on the immunoSEQ multiplex PCR reads, gives a single entry per CDR3 protein. The data contain around 200,000 distinct CDR3 sequences, around 95% of them singletons. Source material: CD4+ T cells from PBMCs. These receptors were obtained from a human donor with Susac syndrome.

The chain recombines TRBV6-6 with TRBJ2-7; a possible D gene is TRBD1 (5 bases). This CDR3 contains 15 residues. The ends were cut back, 0 bases at V and 5 bases at J, with 14 bases in the middle. Germline CDR1 MNHNY, CDR2 SVGAGI (reference sequence). This CDR3 reads CASSYSPPGRNEQYF. CDR3 bases: TGTGCCAGCAGTTACTCCCCCCCAGGGCGAAACGAGCAGTACTTC.

The V gene is TRBV24-1, the J gene TRBJ2-3; 11 bases align to TRBD2. The CDR3 has 14 residues. Trimming removed 6 bases from V and 8 bases from J; junction bases left unmatched: 6. The germline V gene encodes CDR1 KGHDR and CDR2 SFDVKD. The CDR3 bases are TGTGCCACCAGTCCTAGCGGGGGGATCAGTACGCAGTATTTT. This sequence encodes CATSPSGGISTQYF.

The rearrangement uses TRBV6-2 or TRBV6-3 and TRBJ1-1; no firm D call. The germline CDR1 and CDR2 sequences are MNHEY and SVGEGT. V was clipped by 5 bases and J by 6 bases, with 10 bases between them. The CDR3 is 12 amino acids. The CDR3 nucleotides are TGTGCCAGCAGTCCTCCGTCCGCTGAAGCTTTCTTT. This sequence encodes CASSPPSAEAFF.

V usage is TRBV30 and J usage is TRBJ2-1; D could derive from TRBD1 or TRBD2 (6 bases each). With 2 bases removed from V and 8 bases from J, the gap between germline ends came to 10 bases. The CDR3 is 12 amino acids. Germline V lookup: CDR1 GTSNPN, CDR2 SVGIG (reference sequence). The CDR3 reads CAWSPRGDEQFF. The CDR3 DNA reads as TGTGCCTGGAGTCCAAGGGGGGATGAGCAGTTCTTC.

V is TRBV25-1 and J is TRBJ2-7, with D perhaps TRBD1 (6 bases). V shed 3 bases and J shed 8 bases, with 17 bases lying between them. The CDR3 runs to 14 residues. Per germline, CDR1 MGHDK and CDR2 SYGVNS. The CDR3 coding sequence is TGTGCCAGCAGTGATTATTCAGGGTGGGACAAGCAGTACTTC. This sequence encodes CASSDYSGWDKQYF.

The V and J genes are TRBV18 and TRBJ1-6, with TRBD1 identical over 9 bases. With 3 bases clipped from V and 6 bases from J, the junction kept 6 bases outside the gene matches. CDR1 KGHSH and CDR2 LQKENI come from the germline V gene. CDR3 length: 16 amino acids. The CDR3 DNA sequence: TGTGCCAGCTCACCTGCGATGGACAGGGGTAATTCACCCCTCCACTTT. Amino acid sequence: CASSPAMDRGNSPLHF.

The table lists this clonotype with a count of one. The CDR3 spells CAWTTGGYEQYF. In DNA form, the CDR3 reads TGTGCCTGGACGACAGGGGGCTACGAGCAGTACTTC. This chain uses TRBV30 with TRBJ2-7; 9 bases match TRBD1. Unmatched junction bases numbered 1, after V lost 4 bases and J lost 3 bases. The CDR3 is made up of 12 amino acids. CDR1 is GTSNPN, CDR2 SVGIG, per germline (reference sequence).

This clonotype was observed a handful of times. The rearrangement joins TRBV30 to TRBJ2-3; D remains ambiguous. The CDR3 length is 13 residues. Per the germline V gene, CDR1 is GTSNPN and CDR2 is SVGIG (reference sequence). The V end lost 1 base, the J end lost 0 bases, and 5 bases lay between the germline ends. In nucleotides, the CDR3 is TGTGCCTGGAGTGGCCAGAGCACAGATACGCAGTATTTT. Its protein product is CAWSGQSTDTQYF.

V usage is TRBV5-6 and J usage is TRBJ1-2, with D possibly being TRBD1 (6 bases). The CDR3 has 18 residues. CDR1 and CDR2 from the germline V gene are SGHDT and YYEEEE. Trimming took off 3 bases at V and 4 bases at J, with 25 bases between the two ends. In DNA form, the CDR3 reads TGTGCCAGCAGCTACATTGTCAGTGGGGGGGCGCGCCCCTATGGCTACACCTTC. Its protein product is CASSYIVSGGARPYGYTF. The full variable domain, its missing parts supplied by reference TRBV5-6 and TRBJ1-2, is DAGVTQSPTHLIKTRGQQVTLRCSPKSGHDTVSWYQQALGQGPQFIFQYYEEEERQRGNFPDRFSGHQFPNYSSELNVNALLLGDSALYLCASSYIVSGGARPYGYTFGSGTRLTVV.

The chain is built from TRBV29-1 and TRBJ2-1; D is possibly TRBD2 (5 bases). Germline lookup yields CDR1 SQVTM and CDR2 ANQGSEA. The V end lost 4 bases, the J end lost 10 bases, and 8 bases lay between the germline ends. The CDR3 loop spans 10 amino acids. CDR3 region: CSVATTEQFF. The CDR3 DNA follows: TGCAGCGTTGCGACTACAGAGCAGTTCTTC.